This T cell receptor beta chain was retrieved from a study of blood T cell repertoires in COVID-19. At the level of the study: Spain, Italy and the United States supplied samples that represented acute and convalescent COVID-19. Sample material is recorded as cDNA or gDNA derived from T cells, B-cell-depleted T cells, or PBMCs.

Authors' data handling: Estimation of nucleated cell counts relied on the amplification of reference gene primers. Libraries were prepared by immunoSEQ multiplex PCR; TCRdb keeps only in-frame clonotypes and omits some of them. V, J and clone size reflect that table, while D and trimming were determined from the DNA. The table shows about 360,000 clones, with roughly 77% occurring only once. About this clone itself: Relative to the germline gene, one junction end is altered; a read error may explain this.

This TCR was recovered from a human donor with acute or convalescent COVID-19. The donor label of this sample is uncertain. Sequenced input: peripheral blood.

The CDR3 coding sequence is TGTGCCGGCAGCCCCGACCGGGGAAAGGAAAAACTGTTTTTT. Amino acids: CAGSPDRGKEKLFF. The chain is built from TRBV7-8 and TRBJ1-4, with D unresolved. Germline CDR1 reads SGHVS; CDR2 reads FQNEAQ. The CDR3 consists of 14 residues.